This T cell receptor beta chain was sequenced for a study of blood T cell repertoires in COVID-19. The overall study: Samples representing acute and convalescent COVID-19 were sourced from the United States, Italy and Spain. Sample material is recorded as cDNA or gDNA derived from T cells, B-cell-depleted T cells, or PBMCs.

V gave up 8 bases and J gave up 10 bases, with 15 bases separating them. The CDR3 covers 11 residues. Germline CDR1 reads SNHLY; CDR2 reads FYNNEI. Generated by immunoSEQ multiplex PCR, the TCRdb table keeps only in-frame clones and is missing some. This table has 60,000 to 85,000 clones, more than 75% appearing once. The chain joins TRBV2 to TRBJ2-7; TRBD2 might be the D (5 bases). The sequence was collected from a human donor in a cohort sampled during active COVID-19. Sequencing was carried out using peripheral blood. The CDR3 loop reads CASYLDGKQYF. The CDR3 DNA is TGTGCCAGCTATTTGGACGGGAAACAGTACTTC.